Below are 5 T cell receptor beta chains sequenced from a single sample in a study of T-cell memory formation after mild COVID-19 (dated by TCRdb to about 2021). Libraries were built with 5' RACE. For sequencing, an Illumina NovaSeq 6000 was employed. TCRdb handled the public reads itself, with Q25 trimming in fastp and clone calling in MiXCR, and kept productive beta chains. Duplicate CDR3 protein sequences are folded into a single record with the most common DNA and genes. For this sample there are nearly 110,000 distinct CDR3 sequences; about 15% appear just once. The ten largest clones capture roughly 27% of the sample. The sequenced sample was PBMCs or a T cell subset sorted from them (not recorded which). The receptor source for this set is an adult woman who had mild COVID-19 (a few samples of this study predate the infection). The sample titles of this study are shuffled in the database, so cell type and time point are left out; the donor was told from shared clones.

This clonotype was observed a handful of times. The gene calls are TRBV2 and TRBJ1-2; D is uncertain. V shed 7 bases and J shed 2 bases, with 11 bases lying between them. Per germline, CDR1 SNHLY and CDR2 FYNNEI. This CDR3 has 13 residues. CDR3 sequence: CASTVAGNYGYTF. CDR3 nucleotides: TGTGCCAGCACCGTGGCAGGCAACTATGGCTACACCTTC.

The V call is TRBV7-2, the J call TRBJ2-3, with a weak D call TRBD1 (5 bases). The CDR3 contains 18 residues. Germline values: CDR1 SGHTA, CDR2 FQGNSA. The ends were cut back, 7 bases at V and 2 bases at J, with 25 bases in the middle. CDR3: CASTLGDFLLPPTDTQYF. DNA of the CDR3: TGTGCCAGCACCCTAGGGGATTTCTTGCTACCCCCCACAGATACGCAGTATTTT.

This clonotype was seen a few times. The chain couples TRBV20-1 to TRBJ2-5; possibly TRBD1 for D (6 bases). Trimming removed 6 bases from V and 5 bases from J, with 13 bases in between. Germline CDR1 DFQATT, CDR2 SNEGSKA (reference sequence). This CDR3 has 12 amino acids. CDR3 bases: TGCAGTGCCCTGCGGCAGGGGGAGACCCAGTACTTC. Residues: CSALRQGETQYF.

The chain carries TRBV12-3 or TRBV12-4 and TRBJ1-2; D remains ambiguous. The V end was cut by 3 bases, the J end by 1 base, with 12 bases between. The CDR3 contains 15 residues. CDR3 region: CASSFSGPYNYGYTF. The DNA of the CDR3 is TGTGCCAGCAGTTTTTCAGGACCGTATAACTATGGCTACACCTTC.

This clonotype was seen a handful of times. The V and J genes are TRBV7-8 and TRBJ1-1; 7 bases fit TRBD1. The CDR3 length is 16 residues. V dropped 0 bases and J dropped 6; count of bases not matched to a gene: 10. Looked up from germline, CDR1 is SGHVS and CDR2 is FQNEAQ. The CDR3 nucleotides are TGTGCCAGCAGCTTAGCGGGACGTACTGGACAGGCTGAAGCTTTCTTT. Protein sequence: CASSLAGRTGQAEAFF. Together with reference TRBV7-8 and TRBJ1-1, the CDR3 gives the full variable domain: GAGVSQSPRYKVAKRGQDVALRCDPISGHVSLFWYQQALGQGPEFLTYFQNEAQLDKSGLPSDRFFAERPEGSVSTLKIQRTQQEDSAVYLCASSLAGRTGQAEAFFGQGTRLTVV.